The next 11 T cell receptor beta chains were all read from a single sample in a study of shared clonotypes between healthy human individuals. Using immunoSEQ multiplex PCR, the repertoire was profiled, and TCRdb retains in-frame clones only, with some absent. This sample has about 680,000 clones, with around 72% found just once. The sample comprised memory CD4+ T cells sorted from blood. The subset was: CD45RA-negative fraction. These receptors were taken from a woman aged 30 to 39 in good health.

The chain combines TRBV25-1 with TRBJ1-2; TRBD1 aligns across 9 bases. CDR3 length: 17 amino acids. V dropped 3 bases and J dropped 7; count of bases not matched to a gene: 15. Per the germline V gene, CDR1 is MGHDK and CDR2 is SYGVNS. The CDR3 sequence: CASSESTGTGSFPGYTF. The CDR3 region has the DNA TGTGCCAGCAGTGAGTCAACCGGGACAGGGTCCTTCCCTGGCTACACCTTC.

Comments on this clone: The sample holds other DNA sequences that translate to the same CDR3. The chain links TRBV28 to TRBJ2-7; 8 bases map to TRBD2. The germline gives CDR1 MDHEN, CDR2 SYDVKM. The V gene end was trimmed by 7 bases and the J gene end by 3 bases; junction bases not matched to a gene: 8. The CDR3 consists of 14 residues. The CDR3 nucleotides read TGTGCCAGCACCCCGGGGGGGCGTATCTACGAGCAGTACTTC. Amino acid sequence: CASTPGGRIYEQYF.

The sample holds one count of this clone. The V call is TRBV15, the J call TRBJ2-7; D gene unclear. The CDR3 spans 15 residues. CDR1 is LNHNV, CDR2 YYDKDF, per germline (reference sequence). V gave up 4 bases and J gave up 3 bases, with 16 bases separating them. CDR3 nucleotide sequence: TGTGCCACCAGCACTCCCCGGGCGGTTTTCTACGAGCAGTACTTC. Residues: CATSTPRAVFYEQYF.

The rearrangement links TRBV6-1 to TRBJ2-2; TRBD1 agrees at 11 bases. The length of the CDR3 is 15 residues. The trim removed 4 bases at V and 7 bases at J, leaving 5 bases unmatched. Germline loops: CDR1 MNHNS, CDR2 SASEGT. CDR3 sequence: CASSGTGGWSGELFF. CDR3 bases: TGTGCCAGCAGTGGGACAGGGGGCTGGAGCGGGGAGCTGTTTTTT.

This clone was observed a few times. This sequence joins TRBV7-9 and TRBJ1-2, with 7 bases that match TRBD1. CDR3 length: 13 residues. V lost 3 bases, J lost 4 bases, and 2 bases stayed unmatched. CDR1 and CDR2 from the germline V gene are SEHNR and FQNEAQ (reference sequence). The CDR3 DNA sequence: TGTGCCAGCAGCTTCGGACAGGTCTATGGCTACACCTTC. As protein: CASSFGQVYGYTF. The complete variable domain, with remaining parts taken from reference TRBV7-9 and TRBJ1-2, reads DTGVSQNPRHKITKRGQNVTFRCDPISEHNRLYWYRQTLGQGPEFLTYFQNEAQLEKSRLLSDRFSAERPKGSFSTLEIQRTEQGDSAMYLCASSFGQVYGYTFGSGTRLTVV.

The V gene is TRBV11-2, the J gene TRBJ2-1, with unresolved D. CDR3 size: 12 residues. Trimming stripped 1 base from V and 4 bases from J, with 2 bases between. Per germline, CDR1 SGHAT and CDR2 FQNNGV. The CDR3 DNA is TGTGCCAGCAGCTTAGCATACAATGAGCAGTTCTTC. It translates to CASSLAYNEQFF.

The rearrangement links TRBV28 to TRBJ2-1; 9 bases match TRBD1. V was clipped by 6 bases and J by 4 bases; unmatched bases: 7. This CDR3 contains 15 residues. The V gene's germline CDR1 is MDHEN and CDR2 SYDVKM. CDR3 residues: CASREDRGGYNEQFF. The DNA for the CDR3 is TGTGCCAGCAGGGAGGACAGGGGAGGTTACAATGAGCAGTTCTTC.

This sequence joins TRBV11-2 and TRBJ1-5; TRBD1 is a possible D gene (5 bases). Germline assignment: CDR1 SGHAT and CDR2 FQNNGV. The CDR3 has 15 residues. Trimming cost V 5 bases and J 7 bases, with 18 bases left between them. The CDR3 protein is CASSKDSLSDQPQHF. CDR3 nucleotide sequence: TGTGCCAGCAGCAAAGACAGTCTTTCGGACCAGCCCCAGCATTTT.

This clone has at least ten counts. This chain joins TRBV18 and TRBJ2-7; 7 bases map to TRBD2. V gave up 4 bases and J gave up 0 bases; unmatched junction bases: 3. The CDR3 length is 14 residues. Germline V gene lookup returns CDR1 KGHSH and CDR2 LQKENI. The CDR3 DNA reads as TGTGCCAGCTCACGGCGGGAGAACTCCTACGAGCAGTACTTC. Protein sequence: CASSRRENSYEQYF.

The chain recombines TRBV5-6 with TRBJ2-5; the D is unclear. Trimming left V 3 bases short and J 0 bases short, with 6 bases between. The CDR3 extends over 13 amino acids. Germline V gives CDR1 SGHDT, CDR2 YYEEEE. The CDR3 sequence: CASSSLDQETQYF. The CDR3 bases are TGTGCCAGCAGCTCCCTCGACCAAGAGACCCAGTACTTC. Variable domain in full (rest from reference TRBV5-6 and TRBJ2-5): DAGVTQSPTHLIKTRGQQVTLRCSPKSGHDTVSWYQQALGQGPQFIFQYYEEEERQRGNFPDRFSGHQFPNYSSELNVNALLLGDSALYLCASSSLDQETQYFGPGTRLLVL.

This chain joins TRBV5-6 and TRBJ1-1; no clear D gene. The CDR3 loop spans 11 amino acids. Between the trimmed V and J ends, which lost 2 bases and 7 bases, there was a span of 6 bases. Looked up from germline, CDR1 is SGHDT and CDR2 is YYEEEE. The CDR3 is CASSFVNEAFF. In DNA form, the CDR3 reads TGTGCCAGCAGCTTTGTAAATGAAGCTTTCTTT.